The 14 T cell receptor beta chains reported below all come from one sample, sequenced in a study of cytomegalovirus exposure and HLA in healthy donors (dated by TCRdb to the late 2010s). The library was built by means of the immunoSEQ multiplex PCR assay. The multiplex PCR relied on a mix of 60 forward primers for TCR Vbeta segments and 13 reverse primers for TCR Jbeta segments. Entries here come from immuneACCESS through TCRdb and include only in-frame sequences with V and J called. Some clones fail to appear in such tables; in the studies checked, an unresolved V gene covers under half of the shortfall, and the cause of the remainder is unknown. For this sample the table gives approximately 110,000 clones, of which 70% to 80% were detected only once. The ten largest make up around 2.1% of the sample. Sequencing was done on a sample of PBMCs. These receptors came from a man aged 50 or older in good health and CMV-seronegative.

This clone was recorded once. The chain couples TRBV6-1 to TRBJ2-3; TRBD1 agrees at 10 bases. The junction had 10 bases not matched to a gene; V was cut back by 2 bases and J by 5 bases. Germline V gene data show CDR1 as MNHNS and CDR2 as SASEGT. This CDR3 spans 17 amino acids. CDR3 amino acids: CASSEIRGTGEQDTQYF. The CDR3 region has the DNA TGTGCCAGCAGTGAAATCAGGGGGACAGGGGAACAAGATACGCAGTATTTT.

The chain carries TRBV30 and TRBJ1-5; D is perhaps TRBD1 (6 bases). Germline V gene data show CDR1 as GTSNPN and CDR2 as SVGIG (reference sequence). V lost 1 base, J lost 2 bases, and 6 bases lay in between. The CDR3 has 13 residues. The CDR3 loop is CAWSGQGNQPQHF. In nucleotides, the CDR3 is TGTGCCTGGAGTGGACAGGGCAATCAGCCCCAGCATTTT. The whole variable domain, filled in from reference TRBV30 and TRBJ1-5, reads SQTIHQWPATLVQPVGSPLSLECTVEGTSNPNLYWYRQAAGRGLQLLFYSVGIGQISSEVPQNLSASRPQDRQFILSSKKLLLSDSGFYLCAWSGQGNQPQHFGDGTRLSIL.

This clone occurred a few times. V gene TRBV5-1 combines with J gene TRBJ1-1, with 9 bases that match TRBD1. Trimming cost V 7 bases and J 10 bases; bases outside gene matches: 14. Looked up from germline, CDR1 is SGHRS and CDR2 is YFSETQ. The CDR3 is made up of 14 amino acids. CDR3 nucleotides: TGCGCCAGCGCCATTCAAATCGGGACAGGGTCAGCTTTCTTT. This codes for CASAIQIGTGSAFF.

The rearrangement joins TRBV5-1 to TRBJ1-1; TRBD1 aligns across 7 bases. The junction had 0 bases not matched to a gene; V was cut back by 0 bases and J by 1 base. In germline, CDR1 is SGHRS, CDR2 YFSETQ. This CDR3 region has 14 residues. This CDR3 reads CASSLDRGNTEAFF. CDR3 DNA sequence: TGCGCCAGCAGCTTGGACAGGGGGAACACTGAAGCTTTCTTT.

V gene TRBV6-5 combines with J gene TRBJ2-3; TRBD1 might be the D (6 bases). Germline V CDR1 and CDR2: MNHEY, SVGAGI. The CDR3 is 15 amino acids. V lost 5 bases and J 4 bases, leaving 16 bases between the germline ends. The CDR3 nucleotides read TGTGCCAGCAGTAAACAGACAGGTGTTGCAGATACGCAGTATTTT. Translating gives CASSKQTGVADTQYF.

V gene TRBV4-2 combines with J gene TRBJ2-6; D is undetermined. V was trimmed by 0 bases and J by 0 bases, leaving 6 bases between them. The CDR3 runs to 16 residues. CDR1 and CDR2 (germline): LGHNA, YNFKEQ. The DNA for the CDR3 is TGTGCCAGCAGCCAAGATCTAAACTCTGGGGCCAACGTCCTGACTTTC. This codes for CASSQDLNSGANVLTF.

This clone was detected a few times. The rearrangement joins TRBV5-1 to TRBJ2-1; TRBD2 might be the D (7 bases). The V end was cut by 3 bases, the J end by 2 bases, with 18 bases between. Germline-derived CDR1 and CDR2 are SGHRS and YFSETQ. This CDR3 spans 17 amino acids. CDR3 loop: CASSWAPAGATYNEQFF. DNA of the CDR3: TGCGCCAGCAGCTGGGCCCCCGCGGGGGCGACCTACAATGAGCAGTTCTTC. Looking up the rest from reference TRBV5-1 and TRBJ2-1 gives the full variable domain: KAGVTQTPRYLIKTRGQQVTLSCSPISGHRSVSWYQQTPGQGLQFLFEYFSETQRNKGNFPGRFSGRQFSNSRSEMNVSTLELGDSALYLCASSWAPAGATYNEQFFGPGTRLTVL.

The chain has TRBV7-7 and TRBJ1-3; 7 bases map to TRBD1. CDR1 is SSHAT, CDR2 FNYEAQ, per germline (reference sequence). The CDR3 sequence is 15 residues long. The V gene end was trimmed by 5 bases and the J gene end by 0 bases; junction bases not matched to a gene: 4. The CDR3 region is CASSAGTASGNTIYF. DNA of the CDR3: TGTGCCAGCAGCGCCGGGACAGCCTCTGGAAACACCATATATTTT.

This clone showed up just a few times. V usage is TRBV5-8 and J usage is TRBJ1-4; maybe TRBD1 (6 bases). The CDR3 has 18 residues. Germline V CDR1 and CDR2: SGHTS, YDEGEE. The V end lost 3 bases, the J end lost 6 bases, and 24 bases lay between the germline ends. The CDR3 DNA sequence: TGTGCCAGCAGCTCTCCACAGGGATCGATCGTTGTCGATGAAAAACTGTTTTTT. This translates into CASSSPQGSIVVDEKLFF.

The chain combines TRBV27 with TRBJ2-3; 10 nucleotides align to TRBD1. CDR3 size: 14 residues. V lost 3 bases, J lost 7 bases, and 4 bases stayed unmatched. Germline loops: CDR1 MNHEY, CDR2 SMNVEV (reference sequence). DNA for the CDR3: TGTGCCAGCAGTTTTGACAGGGGGCTTAATACGCAGTATTTT. Encoded protein: CASSFDRGLNTQYF.

This clone was seen a few times. This chain links TRBV11-2 with TRBJ1-2, with 9 bases matching TRBD1. The V gene end was trimmed by 2 bases and the J gene end by 8 bases; junction bases not matched to a gene: 9. The CDR3 consists of 15 residues. CDR1 is SGHAT, CDR2 FQNNGV, per germline. This CDR3 reads CASSLKQQGARGYTF. The CDR3 DNA sequence: TGTGCCAGCAGCTTAAAACAACAGGGGGCGAGGGGCTACACCTTC.

This clone showed up just once. V gene TRBV6-5 combines with J gene TRBJ2-5; 7 nucleotides align to TRBD2. The end of the DNA aligns better with TRBJ2-7, so the J call may be wrong. The CDR3 sequence is 13 residues long. Germline CDR1 and CDR2: MNHEY and SVGAGI. CDR3 nucleotides: TGTGCCAGCAATCCGGGGGAGGGGAGCGAGCAGTACTTC. Amino acid sequence: CASNPGEGSEQYF.

V gene TRBV5-1 combines with J gene TRBJ2-2, with unresolved D. Germline values: CDR1 SGHRS, CDR2 YFSETQ. This CDR3 spans 14 amino acids. V dropped 1 base and J dropped 1 base, with 5 bases sitting between them. The CDR3 is CASSLSLNTGELFF. The CDR3 DNA sequence: TGCGCCAGCAGCTTGTCCCTGAACACCGGGGAGCTGTTTTTT.

This sequence joins TRBV5-1 and TRBJ2-3; maybe TRBD1 (6 bases). Trimming took off 1 base at V and 5 bases at J, with 11 bases between the two ends. Germline V CDR1 and CDR2: SGHRS, YFSETQ. The CDR3 contains 14 residues. The CDR3 bases are TGCGCCAGCAGCTTGTACTCAGGGGTAGATACGCAGTATTTT. It specifies CASSLYSGVDTQYF.